This T cell receptor (beta chain) appears in the sequencing data of a study of blood T cell repertoires in COVID-19. Germline assignment: CDR1 MDHEN and CDR2 SYDVKM. The CDR3 is made up of 17 amino acids. Trimming took 5 bases from V and 7 from J; bases not matched to a gene: 11. Original data processing: Reference gene primers were amplified, and this amplification served to estimate nucleated cell counts. Assay used: immunoSEQ multiplex PCR; TCRdb lists only in-frame clones, some missing. For V, J and clone size, that table is used; D and trimming come from the DNA. The table includes some 120,000 clones, roughly 85% detected once.

This receptor was obtained from a man aged 35 to 55 with acute or convalescent COVID-19. The gene calls are TRBV28 and TRBJ2-1; 13 bases are shared with TRBD2. The source material was peripheral blood. The CDR3 DNA reads TGTGCCAGCAGTCCCGGACTAGCGGGAGTCCTGGCTAATGAGCAGTTCTTC. Residues: CASSPGLAGVLANEQFF. Drawing the rest from reference TRBV28 and TRBJ2-1, the complete variable domain is DVKVTQSSRYLVKRTGEKVFLECVQDMDHENMFWYRQDPGLGLRLIYFSYDVKMKEKGDIPEGYSVSREKKERFSLILESASTNQTSMYLCASSPGLAGVLANEQFFGPGTRLTVL.